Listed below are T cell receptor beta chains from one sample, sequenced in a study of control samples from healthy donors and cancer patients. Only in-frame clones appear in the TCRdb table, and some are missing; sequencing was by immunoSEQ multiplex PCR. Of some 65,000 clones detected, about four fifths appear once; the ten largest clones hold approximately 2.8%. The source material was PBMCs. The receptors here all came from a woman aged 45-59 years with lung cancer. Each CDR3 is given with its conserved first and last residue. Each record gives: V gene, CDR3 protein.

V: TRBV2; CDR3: CASREDSGGKETQYF
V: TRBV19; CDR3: CASRFGYGYTF
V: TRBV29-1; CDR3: CSAIEGSGYTF
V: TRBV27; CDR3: CASRQRTGPGYNEQFF
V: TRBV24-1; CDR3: CATSRNTEAFF
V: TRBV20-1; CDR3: CSARMGAFF
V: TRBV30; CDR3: CAWSVLKGGSSYNEQFF
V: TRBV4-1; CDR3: CASSPLTGVIYTEAFF
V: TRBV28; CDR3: CASRAPRGMNTEAFF
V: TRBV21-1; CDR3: CASRRTAYGYTF
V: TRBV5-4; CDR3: CAWTQGAVQETQYF
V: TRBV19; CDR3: CASSRGTGQGASSYTF
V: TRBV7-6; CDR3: CASSLLAGPYNEQFF
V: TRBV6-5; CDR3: CASSLPGKNQPQHF
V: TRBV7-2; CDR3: CASSLVFGNTIYF
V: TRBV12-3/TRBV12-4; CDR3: CASSSGFGYGYTF
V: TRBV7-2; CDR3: CASSAPGAGARGYTF